This T cell receptor (beta chain) was observed in a study of shared clonotypes between healthy human individuals. Study-wide context: Researchers drew samples from a couple of women and a few men aged 18 to 49.

This clone was observed a handful of times. Looked up from germline, CDR1 is KGHSH and CDR2 is LQKENI. The CDR3 totals 14 residues. V was clipped by 3 bases and J by 4 bases, with 12 bases between them. The data were produced by immunoSEQ multiplex PCR, yet TCRdb's version contains in-frame clones alone and is incomplete. This sample has more than 2 million clones, with around 95% found just once. Sample: naive CD4+ T cells sorted from blood. Sample subset: CD45RA+ positively selected. The receptor was derived from a man younger than 30 in good health. The chain has TRBV18 and TRBJ1-1, with D possibly TRBD1 on 5 matching bases. The CDR3 nucleotides read TGTGCCAGCTCACCGGACGGGGCGGGCACTGAAGCTTTCTTT. Translating gives CASSPDGAGTEAFF.